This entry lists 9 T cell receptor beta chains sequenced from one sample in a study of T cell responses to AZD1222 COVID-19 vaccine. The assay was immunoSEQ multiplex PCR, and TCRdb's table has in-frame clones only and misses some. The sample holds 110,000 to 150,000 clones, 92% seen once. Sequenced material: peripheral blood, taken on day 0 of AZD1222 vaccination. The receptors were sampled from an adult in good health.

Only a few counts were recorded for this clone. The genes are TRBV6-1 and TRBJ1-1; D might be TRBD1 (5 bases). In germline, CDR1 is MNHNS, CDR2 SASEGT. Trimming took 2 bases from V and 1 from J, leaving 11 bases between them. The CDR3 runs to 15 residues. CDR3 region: CASSERGRWNTEAFF. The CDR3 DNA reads TGTGCCAGCAGTGAACGGGGCCGGTGGAACACTGAAGCTTTCTTT.

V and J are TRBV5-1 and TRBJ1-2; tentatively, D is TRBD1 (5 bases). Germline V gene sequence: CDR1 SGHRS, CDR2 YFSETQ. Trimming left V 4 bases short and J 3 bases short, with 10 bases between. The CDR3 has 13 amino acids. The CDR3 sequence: CASSMTDYYGYTF. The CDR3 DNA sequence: TGCGCCAGCAGCATGACAGACTACTATGGCTACACCTTC.

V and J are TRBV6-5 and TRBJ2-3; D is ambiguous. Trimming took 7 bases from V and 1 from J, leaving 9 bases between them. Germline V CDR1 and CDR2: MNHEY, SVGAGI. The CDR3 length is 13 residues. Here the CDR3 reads CASKVRGTDTQYF. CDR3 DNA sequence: TGTGCCAGCAAGGTTCGGGGCACAGATACGCAGTATTTT.

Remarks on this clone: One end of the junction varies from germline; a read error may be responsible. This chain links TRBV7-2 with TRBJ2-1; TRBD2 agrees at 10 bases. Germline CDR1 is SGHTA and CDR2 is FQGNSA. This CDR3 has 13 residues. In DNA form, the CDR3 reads TGTGCCAGCAGCCTAGCGGGGGTCAATGAGCAGTTCTTC. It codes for CASSLAGVNEQFF.

DNA for the CDR3: TGTGCCAGCAGCGGTGATCCCCCCAGAGTTCCGGGGGAGCAGTACTTC. Amino acid sequence: CASSGDPPRVPGEQYF. J is TRBJ2-7 and V is TRBV9, with D perhaps TRBD2 (5 bases). V dropped 3 bases and J dropped 7 bases, with 23 bases sitting between them. In germline, CDR1 is SGDLS, CDR2 YYNGEE. CDR3 length equals 16 residues.

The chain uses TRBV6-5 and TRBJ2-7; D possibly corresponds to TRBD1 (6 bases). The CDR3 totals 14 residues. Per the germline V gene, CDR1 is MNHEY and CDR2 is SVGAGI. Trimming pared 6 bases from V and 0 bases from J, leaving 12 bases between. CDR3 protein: CASRRTVSSYEQYF. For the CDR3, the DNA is TGTGCCAGCAGGAGGACAGTGAGCTCCTACGAGCAGTACTTC.

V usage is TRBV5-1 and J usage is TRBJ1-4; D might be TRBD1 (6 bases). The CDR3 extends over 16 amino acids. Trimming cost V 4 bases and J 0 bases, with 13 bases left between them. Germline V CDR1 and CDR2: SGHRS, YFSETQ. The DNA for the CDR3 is TGCGCCAGCAGCCGTCGCACAGGGACAACTAATGAAAAACTGTTTTTT. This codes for CASSRRTGTTNEKLFF.

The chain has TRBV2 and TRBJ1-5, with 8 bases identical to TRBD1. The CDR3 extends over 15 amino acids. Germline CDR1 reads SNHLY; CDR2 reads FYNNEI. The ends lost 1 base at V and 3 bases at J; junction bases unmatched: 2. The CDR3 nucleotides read TGTGCCAGCAGTGAAGAGACAGGGGCCAATCAGCCCCAGCATTTT. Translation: CASSEETGANQPQHF.

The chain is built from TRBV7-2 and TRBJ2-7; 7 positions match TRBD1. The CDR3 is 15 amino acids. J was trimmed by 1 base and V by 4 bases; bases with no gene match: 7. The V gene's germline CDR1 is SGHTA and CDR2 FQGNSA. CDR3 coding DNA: TGTGCCAGCAGCTATACCGGGACAGAGTCCTACGAGCAGTACTTC. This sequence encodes CASSYTGTESYEQYF.